These 27 T cell receptor beta chains came from one sample sequenced in a study of OX40 agonist ivuxolimab in advanced cancers. Assay used: immunoSEQ multiplex PCR; TCRdb lists only in-frame clones, some missing. The data contain about 62,000 clones, about 83% of them singletons. The sample in question was CD4+ or CD8+ T cells sorted from blood, obtained in a trial of the OX40 agonist ivuxolimab. The origin of the receptors is an adult with an advanced solid tumor such as melanoma, head and neck, liver or kidney cancer.

The chain combines TRBV4-2 with TRBJ2-1; 8 positions match TRBD1. V was clipped by 5 bases and J by 7 bases; unmatched bases: 10. The CDR3 extends over 15 amino acids. Per germline, CDR1 LGHNA and CDR2 YNFKEQ. The CDR3 region has the DNA TGTGCCAGCAGCTTAGGACAGGGAAGTTCGAATGAGCAGTTCTTC. As protein: CASSLGQGSSNEQFF.

This clone was observed a handful of times. CDR3 bases: TGTGCCAGCAGTCAGACCGGACGCAATCAGCCCCAGCATTTT. It yields the protein CASSQTGRNQPQHF. This rearrangement joins TRBV2 to TRBJ1-5, with D uncertain. V dropped 5 bases and J dropped 2 bases, with 10 bases sitting between them. This CDR3 comprises 14 residues. Germline V gene sequence: CDR1 SNHLY, CDR2 FYNNEI.

The chain has TRBV7-8 and TRBJ2-7, with D hard to call. V lost 5 bases to trimming and J lost 2 bases, with 4 bases between them. The CDR3 spans 11 residues. Germline assignment: CDR1 SGHVS and CDR2 FQNEAQ. The CDR3 protein is CASSGAYEQYF. Written as DNA, the CDR3 is TGTGCCAGCAGCGGGGCCTACGAGCAGTACTTC.

V gene TRBV28 combines with J gene TRBJ2-5; 14 bases align to TRBD2. Germline-derived CDR1 and CDR2 are MDHEN and SYDVKM. This CDR3 is 16 amino acids long. J gave up 5 bases and V 5 bases, and 7 bases lay outside the gene matches. CDR3 sequence: CASSTGTSGRPETQYF. DNA of the CDR3: TGTGCCAGCAGTACCGGGACTAGCGGGAGACCTGAGACCCAGTACTTC.

The chain couples TRBV30 to TRBJ2-1, with 7 bases matching TRBD1. From germline, CDR1 is GTSNPN and CDR2 SVGIG (reference sequence). After removal of 4 bases from V and 5 bases from J, the junction contained 8 bases not matched to a gene. The CDR3 has 14 amino acids. This chain's CDR3 is CAWIRGRGNNEQFF. The CDR3 DNA is TGTGCCTGGATACGGGGCAGGGGGAACAATGAGCAGTTCTTC.

The chain couples TRBV29-1 to TRBJ2-5; 8 bases match TRBD2. CDR1 and CDR2 from the germline V gene are SQVTM and ANQGSEA. The CDR3 extends over 12 amino acids. The V gene end was trimmed by 7 bases and the J gene end by 3 bases; junction bases not matched to a gene: 4. The chain's CDR3 is CSGAAGEETQYF. The CDR3 nucleotides are TGCAGCGGAGCAGCGGGAGAAGAGACCCAGTACTTC.

This sequence joins TRBV27 and TRBJ2-5, with no clear D. The V gene lost 3 bases and the J gene lost 5 bases, with 10 bases spanning the gap. The CDR3 contains 13 residues. Germline-derived CDR1 and CDR2 are MNHEY and SMNVEV (reference sequence). CDR3 DNA: TGTGCCAGCAGTTTCGGCTTTGGGGAGACCCAGTACTTC. Protein: CASSFGFGETQYF.

This clone appeared once. The chain couples TRBV4-1 to TRBJ2-5; D is undetermined. CDR1 and CDR2 from the germline V gene are MGHRA and YSYEKL. The V end was cut by 2 bases, the J end by 2 bases, with 9 bases between. The CDR3 is 14 amino acids. DNA of the CDR3: TGCGCCAGCAGCCAACCGCAACAGCAAGAGACCCAGTACTTC. Encoded protein: CASSQPQQQETQYF.

The rearrangement uses TRBV5-1 and TRBJ2-5; 14 bases map to TRBD2. V lost 4 bases to trimming and J lost 6 bases; unmatched junction nucleotides: 8. The CDR3 has 16 amino acids. Germline CDR1 reads SGHRS; CDR2 reads YFSETQ. CDR3 nucleotides: TGCGCCAGCAGCGTCGGGACTAGCGGGAGAGGAAAGACCCAGTACTTC. Protein sequence: CASSVGTSGRGKTQYF.

The chain carries TRBV11-2 and TRBJ2-7, with D possibly matching TRBD2 (6 bases). With 2 bases removed from V and 5 bases from J, the gap between germline ends came to 13 bases. Germline CDR1 reads SGHAT; CDR2 reads FQNNGV. The CDR3 runs to 14 residues. The CDR3 spells CASSLSYWGDEQYF. The CDR3, as DNA: TGTGCCAGCAGCTTAAGTTATTGGGGGGACGAGCAGTACTTC.

The rearrangement joins TRBV5-4 to TRBJ2-7; no definite D call. The CDR3 extends over 16 amino acids. Germline V gene sequence: CDR1 SGHNT, CDR2 YYREEE (reference sequence). Trimming stripped 4 bases from V and 6 bases from J, with 23 bases between. The CDR3 nucleotides are TGTGCCAGCAGCCCCGCTTTGTCGTCCCCTGGTCCCGAGCAGTACTTC. Its protein is CASSPALSSPGPEQYF. The entire variable domain, with the rest obtained from reference TRBV5-4 and TRBJ2-7, is as follows: ETGVTQSPTHLIKTRGQQVTLRCSSQSGHNTVSWYQQALGQGPQFIFQYYREEENGRGNFPPRFSGLQFPNYSSELNVNALELDDSALYLCASSPALSSPGPEQYFGPGTRLTVT.

The genes are TRBV6-5 and TRBJ1-4; TRBD1 matches at 7 bases. With V trimmed by 6 bases and J by 4 bases, 8 bases remained unmatched. This CDR3 is built from 15 residues. Germline V gene data show CDR1 as MNHEY and CDR2 as SVGAGI. The CDR3 here is CASRRKGQFNEKLFF. CDR3 coding DNA: TGTGCCAGCAGACGAAAGGGACAGTTTAATGAAAAACTGTTTTTT.

Remarks on this clone: The junction departs from the called germline gene at one end, perhaps through a read error. The chain links TRBV11-2 to TRBJ2-1; D unresolved. Germline lookup yields CDR1 SGHAT and CDR2 FQNNGV. The CDR3 is 12 amino acids. The CDR3 nucleotides are TGTGCCAGCAGCCCCCCGGCTGGGCGCCCACTCTTC. This codes for CASSPPAGRPLF.

V and J are TRBV15 and TRBJ1-1, with 8 bases fitting TRBD1. Germline assignment: CDR1 LNHNV and CDR2 YYDKDF (reference sequence). The V gene end was trimmed by 0 bases and the J gene end by 3 bases; junction bases not matched to a gene: 15. The CDR3 loop spans 19 amino acids. CDR3: CATSRDSLIGQGFYTEAFF. The CDR3 DNA reads as TGTGCCACCAGCAGAGATAGTTTGATAGGACAGGGATTTTACACTGAAGCTTTCTTT.

This sequence joins TRBV11-2 and TRBJ2-7, with TRBD2 identical over 10 bases. This CDR3 spans 17 amino acids. Looked up from germline, CDR1 is SGHAT and CDR2 is FQNNGV. V was pared by 5 bases and J by 6 bases, with 16 bases of the junction left unmatched. CDR3 nucleotides: TGTGCCAGCAGCCCCCAGACGGGCCTAGCGGGAGTGGTCGAGCAGTACTTC. It codes for CASSPQTGLAGVVEQYF.

The chain employs TRBV18 and TRBJ1-6; a possible D gene is TRBD1 (5 bases). V was pared by 0 bases and J by 4 bases, with 7 bases between. The CDR3 covers 15 residues. CDR1 is KGHSH, CDR2 LQKENI, per germline. CDR3 bases: TGTGCCAGCTCACCACCGGGACGGTATAATTCACCCCTCCACTTT. It is translated as CASSPPGRYNSPLHF.

The chain has TRBV28 and TRBJ2-7, with D perhaps TRBD2 (5 bases). Per the germline V gene, CDR1 is MDHEN and CDR2 is SYDVKM. Between the trimmed V and J ends, which lost 3 bases and 2 bases, there was a span of 11 bases. The CDR3 has 14 amino acids. The chain's CDR3 is CASSFQRAAYEQYF. As DNA, the CDR3 is TGTGCCAGCAGTTTCCAGAGGGCCGCCTACGAGCAGTACTTC.

The chain has TRBV28 and TRBJ2-5; D might be TRBD2 (6 bases). The germline V and J ends were trimmed by 4 bases and 4 bases, with 16 bases remaining between them. The germline gives CDR1 MDHEN, CDR2 SYDVKM. The length of the CDR3 is 15 residues. Here the CDR3 reads CASSSPRGIGETQYF. Here the CDR3 DNA reads TGTGCCAGCAGTTCACCCCGGGGGATTGGAGAGACCCAGTACTTC.

The genes are TRBV4-1 and TRBJ1-2; D gene ambiguous. The CDR3 contains 13 residues. Germline V gene lookup returns CDR1 MGHRA and CDR2 YSYEKL. V was clipped by 0 bases and J by 4 bases, with 6 bases between them. The CDR3 loop is CASSQDLGYGYTF. CDR3 nucleotide sequence: TGCGCCAGCAGCCAAGATCTAGGCTATGGCTACACCTTC.

This clone appeared once. This chain connects TRBV6-9 to TRBJ1-1; weak D call: TRBD1 (6 bases). This CDR3 region has 14 residues. The germline V and J ends were trimmed by 6 bases and 1 base, with 12 bases remaining between them. Germline CDR1 and CDR2: MNHGY and SVAAGI. CDR3 residues: CASRSGDKNTEAFF. The CDR3 DNA reads as TGTGCCAGCAGGAGCGGGGACAAGAACACTGAAGCTTTCTTT.

The gene calls are TRBV11-2 and TRBJ1-6; D gene ambiguous. V lost 3 bases to trimming and J lost 7 bases, with 10 bases between them. Germline V CDR1 and CDR2: SGHAT, FQNNGV. The CDR3 consists of 14 residues. The CDR3 here is CASSFAERNSPLHF. CDR3 in DNA: TGTGCCAGCAGCTTCGCGGAAAGGAATTCACCCCTCCACTTT.

The chain is built from TRBV5-6 and TRBJ2-7; 9 bases agree with TRBD1. From germline, CDR1 is SGHDT and CDR2 YYEEEE. V lost 4 bases, J lost 3 bases, and 5 bases stayed unmatched. The CDR3 runs 14 residues. CDR3 bases: TGTGCCAGCAGCACCGGGACAGGGTTCTACGAGCAGTACTTC. Amino acids: CASSTGTGFYEQYF.

The chain recombines TRBV5-1 with TRBJ1-5; D may be TRBD1 (6 bases). Germline V CDR1 and CDR2: SGHRS, YFSETQ. With 4 bases removed from V and 0 bases from J, the gap between germline ends came to 8 bases. CDR3 size: 14 residues. The CDR3, as DNA: TGCGCCAGCAGCAAGGACAGTAGCAATCAGCCCCAGCATTTT. Its translation: CASSKDSSNQPQHF.

This clone showed up just a few times. The chain carries TRBV6-4 and TRBJ1-5, with D unclear. The germline V gene encodes CDR1 MRHNA and CDR2 SNTAGT. Trimming left V 6 bases short and J 4 bases short, with 4 bases between. The CDR3 contains 11 residues. CDR3 region: CASRQNQPQHF. Written as DNA, the CDR3 is TGTGCCAGCAGACAGAATCAGCCCCAGCATTTT.

The V and J genes are TRBV19 and TRBJ2-2; D is possibly TRBD1 or TRBD2 (5 bases each). The CDR3 totals 15 residues. Germline V gives CDR1 LNHDA, CDR2 SQIVND (reference sequence). V was trimmed by 6 bases and J by 2 bases, leaving 13 bases between them. The DNA for the CDR3 is TGTGCCAGTAGCAAGACGGGGCAAAACACCGGGGAGCTGTTTTTT. Amino acid sequence: CASSKTGQNTGELFF.

The chain combines TRBV28 with TRBJ2-1, with 9 bases identical to TRBD1. The length of the CDR3 is 15 residues. V was pared by 4 bases and J by 4 bases, with 5 bases of the junction left unmatched. The germline V gene encodes CDR1 MDHEN and CDR2 SYDVKM. The CDR3 reads CASSSPGQGYNEQFF. The CDR3 region has the DNA TGTGCCAGCAGTTCCCCTGGACAGGGGTACAATGAGCAGTTCTTC.

V usage is TRBV5-4 and J usage is TRBJ2-6, with D tentatively TRBD2 (5 bases). The germline CDR1 and CDR2 sequences are SGHNT and YYREEE (reference sequence). The CDR3 runs to 16 residues. V lost 0 bases and J lost 2, with 9 bases in between. In DNA, the CDR3 is TGTGCCAGCAGCTTGGAAGCCGGGGCTGGGGCCAACGTCCTGACTTTC. Its protein product is CASSLEAGAGANVLTF. Looking up the rest from reference TRBV5-4 and TRBJ2-6 gives the full variable domain: ETGVTQSPTHLIKTRGQQVTLRCSSQSGHNTVSWYQQALGQGPQFIFQYYREEENGRGNFPPRFSGLQFPNYSSELNVNALELDDSALYLCASSLEAGAGANVLTFGAGSRLTVL.